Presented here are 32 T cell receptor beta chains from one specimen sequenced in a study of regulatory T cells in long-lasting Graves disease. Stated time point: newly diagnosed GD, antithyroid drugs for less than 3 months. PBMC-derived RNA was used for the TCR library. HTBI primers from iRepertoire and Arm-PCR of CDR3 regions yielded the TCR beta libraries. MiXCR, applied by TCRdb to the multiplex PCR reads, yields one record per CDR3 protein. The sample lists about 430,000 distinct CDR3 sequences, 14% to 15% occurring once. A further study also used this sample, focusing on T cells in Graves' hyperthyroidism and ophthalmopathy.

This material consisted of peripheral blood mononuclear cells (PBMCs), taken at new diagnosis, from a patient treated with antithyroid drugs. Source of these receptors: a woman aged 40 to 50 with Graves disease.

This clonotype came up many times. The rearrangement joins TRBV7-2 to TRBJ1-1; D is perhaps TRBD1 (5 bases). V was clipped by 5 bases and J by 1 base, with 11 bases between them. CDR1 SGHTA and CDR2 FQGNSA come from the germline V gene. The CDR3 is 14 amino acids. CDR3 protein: CASSTQDGNTEAFF. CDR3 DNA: TGTGCCAGCAGCACACAGGACGGGAACACTGAAGCTTTCTTT.

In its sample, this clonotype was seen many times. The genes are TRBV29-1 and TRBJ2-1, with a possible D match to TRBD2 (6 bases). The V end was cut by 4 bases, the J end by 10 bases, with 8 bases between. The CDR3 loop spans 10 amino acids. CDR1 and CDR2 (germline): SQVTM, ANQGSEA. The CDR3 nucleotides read TGCAGCGTTGGGGGGGTCGAGCAGTTCTTC. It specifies CSVGGVEQFF.

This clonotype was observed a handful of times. The CDR3 region is CASSGTGGNDRAPLHF. As DNA, the CDR3 is TGTGCCAGCAGCGGAACAGGGGGAAACGACAGGGCACCCCTCCACTTT. The rearrangement links TRBV9 to TRBJ1-6, with 8 bases that match TRBD1. The CDR3 totals 16 residues. Losses at the gene ends were 3 bases for V and 11 bases for J; bases not matched to a gene: 13. Germline lookup yields CDR1 SGDLS and CDR2 YYNGEE.

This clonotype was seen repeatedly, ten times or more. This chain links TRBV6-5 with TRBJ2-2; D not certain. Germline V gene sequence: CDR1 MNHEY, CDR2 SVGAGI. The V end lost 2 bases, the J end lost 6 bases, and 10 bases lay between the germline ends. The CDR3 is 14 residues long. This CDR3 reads CASSYKSWAGELFF. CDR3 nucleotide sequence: TGTGCCAGCAGTTACAAGTCGTGGGCCGGGGAGCTGTTTTTT.

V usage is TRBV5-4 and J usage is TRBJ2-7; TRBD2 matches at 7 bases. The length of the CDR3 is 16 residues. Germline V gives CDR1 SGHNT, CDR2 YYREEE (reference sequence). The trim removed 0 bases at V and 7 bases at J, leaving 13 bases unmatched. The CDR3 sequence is CASSLDIAGDLREQYF. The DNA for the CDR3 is TGTGCCAGCAGCTTGGATATTGCGGGAGACCTTAGGGAGCAGTACTTC.

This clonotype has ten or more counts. In nucleotides, the CDR3 is TGTGCCAGCAGCGAGACTAGCGGTACCCACGAGCAGTACTTC. Translation: CASSETSGTHEQYF. The chain recombines TRBV9 with TRBJ2-7; 9 bases agree with TRBD2. Trimming cost V 3 bases and J 5 bases; bases outside gene matches: 6. The V gene's germline CDR1 is SGDLS and CDR2 YYNGEE. The length of the CDR3 is 14 residues.

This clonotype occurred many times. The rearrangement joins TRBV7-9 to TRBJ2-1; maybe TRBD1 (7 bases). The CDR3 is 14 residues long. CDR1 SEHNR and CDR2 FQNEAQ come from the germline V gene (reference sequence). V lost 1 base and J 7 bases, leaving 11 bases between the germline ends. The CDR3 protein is CASSLGGTANEQFF. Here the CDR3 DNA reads TGTGCCAGCAGCTTAGGCGGGACAGCTAATGAGCAGTTCTTC.

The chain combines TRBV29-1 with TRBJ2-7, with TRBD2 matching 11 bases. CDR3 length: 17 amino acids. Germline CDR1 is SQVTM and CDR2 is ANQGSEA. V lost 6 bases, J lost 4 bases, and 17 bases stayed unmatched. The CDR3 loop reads CSVAGTSGVTGGYEQYF. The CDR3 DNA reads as TGCAGCGTAGCCGGGACTAGCGGTGTCACGGGAGGTTACGAGCAGTACTTC.

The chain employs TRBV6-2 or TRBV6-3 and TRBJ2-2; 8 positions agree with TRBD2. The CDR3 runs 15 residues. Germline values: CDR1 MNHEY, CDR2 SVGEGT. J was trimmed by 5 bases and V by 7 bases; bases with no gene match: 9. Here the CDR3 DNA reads TGTGCCAGCATCATGGCGGGGGGCTTGACCGGGGAGCTGTTTTTT. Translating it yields CASIMAGGLTGELFF.

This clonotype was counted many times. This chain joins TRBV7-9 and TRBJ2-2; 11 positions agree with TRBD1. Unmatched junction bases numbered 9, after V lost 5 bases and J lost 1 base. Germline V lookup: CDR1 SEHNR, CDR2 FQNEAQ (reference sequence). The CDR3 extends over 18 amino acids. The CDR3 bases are TGTGCCAGCAGCCAAGGACAGGGGGCCCCATTGAACACCGGGGAGCTGTTTTTT. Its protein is CASSQGQGAPLNTGELFF.

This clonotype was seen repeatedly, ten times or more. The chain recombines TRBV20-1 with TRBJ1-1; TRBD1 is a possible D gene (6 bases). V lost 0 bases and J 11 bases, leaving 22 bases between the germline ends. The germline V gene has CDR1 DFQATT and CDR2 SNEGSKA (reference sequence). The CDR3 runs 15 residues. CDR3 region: CSAREVGEFTGYAFF. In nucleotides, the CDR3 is TGCAGTGCTAGAGAGGTCGGGGAATTTACAGGGTACGCTTTCTTT.

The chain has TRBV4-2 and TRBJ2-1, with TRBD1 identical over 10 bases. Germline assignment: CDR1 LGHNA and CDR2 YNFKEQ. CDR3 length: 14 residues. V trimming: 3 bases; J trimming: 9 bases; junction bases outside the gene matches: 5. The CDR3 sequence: CASSHDRGQGEQFF. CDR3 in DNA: TGTGCCAGCAGCCATGACAGGGGGCAGGGTGAGCAGTTCTTC.

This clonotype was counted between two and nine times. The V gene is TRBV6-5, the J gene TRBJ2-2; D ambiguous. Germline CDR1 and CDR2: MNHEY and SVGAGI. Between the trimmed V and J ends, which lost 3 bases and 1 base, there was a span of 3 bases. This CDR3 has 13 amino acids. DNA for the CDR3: TGTGCCAGCAGTTATGTGAACACCGGGGAGCTGTTTTTT. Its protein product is CASSYVNTGELFF.

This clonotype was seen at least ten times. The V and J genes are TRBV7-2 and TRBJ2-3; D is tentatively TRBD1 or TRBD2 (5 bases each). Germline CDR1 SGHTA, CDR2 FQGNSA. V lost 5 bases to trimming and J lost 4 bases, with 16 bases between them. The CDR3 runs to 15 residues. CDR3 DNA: TGTGCCAGCAGCCTAGGGACGGAGTGGGCAGATACGCAGTATTTT. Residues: CASSLGTEWADTQYF.

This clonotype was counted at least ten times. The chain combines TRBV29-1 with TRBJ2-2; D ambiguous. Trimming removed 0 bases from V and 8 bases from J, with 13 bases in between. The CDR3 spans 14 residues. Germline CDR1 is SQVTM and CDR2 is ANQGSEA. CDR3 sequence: CSVEDPTARGELFF. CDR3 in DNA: TGCAGCGTTGAAGATCCGACCGCAAGGGGGGAGCTGTTTTTT.

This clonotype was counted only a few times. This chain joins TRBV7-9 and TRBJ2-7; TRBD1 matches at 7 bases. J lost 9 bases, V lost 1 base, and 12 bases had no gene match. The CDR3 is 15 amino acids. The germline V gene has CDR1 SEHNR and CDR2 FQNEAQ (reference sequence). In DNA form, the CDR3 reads TGTGCCAGCAGCTTAGGGACAGGAGTCCCTACGAGGCAGTACTTC. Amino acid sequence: CASSLGTGVPTRQYF.

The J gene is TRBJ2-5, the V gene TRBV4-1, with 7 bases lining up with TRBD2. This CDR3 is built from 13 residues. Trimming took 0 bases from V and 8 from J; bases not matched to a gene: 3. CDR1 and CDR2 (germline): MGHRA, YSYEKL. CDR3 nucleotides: TGCGCCAGCAGCCAAGAAGCGGGGTATACCCAGTACTTC. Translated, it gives CASSQEAGYTQYF.

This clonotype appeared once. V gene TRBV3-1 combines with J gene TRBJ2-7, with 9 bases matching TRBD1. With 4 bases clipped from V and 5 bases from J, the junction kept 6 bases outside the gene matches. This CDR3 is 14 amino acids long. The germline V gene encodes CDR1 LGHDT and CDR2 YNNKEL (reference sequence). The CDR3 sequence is CASSRTGERDEQYF. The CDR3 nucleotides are TGTGCCAGCAGCCGGACAGGGGAGAGGGACGAGCAGTACTTC.

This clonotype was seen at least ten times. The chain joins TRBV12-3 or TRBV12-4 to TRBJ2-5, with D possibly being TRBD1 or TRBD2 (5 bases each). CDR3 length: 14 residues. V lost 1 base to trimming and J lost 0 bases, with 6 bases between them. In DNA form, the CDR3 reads TGTGCCAGCAGTTTAGGAGGGGACCAAGAGACCCAGTACTTC. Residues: CASSLGGDQETQYF.

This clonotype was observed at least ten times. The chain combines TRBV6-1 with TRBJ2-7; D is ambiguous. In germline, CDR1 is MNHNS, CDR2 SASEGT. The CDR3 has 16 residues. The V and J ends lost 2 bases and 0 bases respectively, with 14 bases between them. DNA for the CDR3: TGTGCCAGCAGTGAATGGTCGGGCAGCAGCTCCTACGAGCAGTACTTC. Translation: CASSEWSGSSSYEQYF.

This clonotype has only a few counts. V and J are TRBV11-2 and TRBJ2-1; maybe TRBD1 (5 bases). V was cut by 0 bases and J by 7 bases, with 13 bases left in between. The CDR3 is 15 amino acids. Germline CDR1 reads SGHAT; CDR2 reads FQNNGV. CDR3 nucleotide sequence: TGTGCCAGCAGCTTAGATATGGCAGGGTTAAATGAGCAGTTCTTC. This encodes CASSLDMAGLNEQFF.

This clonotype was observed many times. CDR3 nucleotides: TGCGCCAGCAGCTTGGTTGGTGTATCGAACACTGAAGCTTTCTTT. Translating it yields CASSLVGVSNTEAFF. The chain has TRBV5-1 and TRBJ1-1; D gene uncertain. Trimming took off 0 bases at V and 1 base at J, with 10 bases between the two ends. The CDR3 has 15 residues. Germline lookup yields CDR1 SGHRS and CDR2 YFSETQ.

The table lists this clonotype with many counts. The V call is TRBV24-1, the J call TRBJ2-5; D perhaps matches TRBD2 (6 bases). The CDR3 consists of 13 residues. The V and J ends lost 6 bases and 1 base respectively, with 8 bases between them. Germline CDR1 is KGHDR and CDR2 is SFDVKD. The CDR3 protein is CATSHGSQETQYF. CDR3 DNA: TGTGCCACCAGTCACGGGAGCCAAGAGACCCAGTACTTC.

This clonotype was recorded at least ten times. The CDR3 here is CASSTLFRRIQRNTGELFF. As DNA, the CDR3 is TGTGCCAGCAGCACACTCTTCCGCAGGATACAGCGTAACACCGGGGAGCTGTTTTTT. The chain couples TRBV28 to TRBJ2-2, with no clear D. Germline assignment: CDR1 MDHEN and CDR2 SYDVKM. This CDR3 spans 19 amino acids. The V and J ends lost 6 bases and 2 bases respectively, with 25 bases between them.

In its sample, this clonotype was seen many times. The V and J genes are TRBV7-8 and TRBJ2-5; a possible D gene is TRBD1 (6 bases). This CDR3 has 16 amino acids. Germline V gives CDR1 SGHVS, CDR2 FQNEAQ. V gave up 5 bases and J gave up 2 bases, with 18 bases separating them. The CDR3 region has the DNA TGTGCCAGCAGCCCTCCCGGTATAGGGGGACAAGAGACCCAGTACTTC. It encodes CASSPPGIGGQETQYF.

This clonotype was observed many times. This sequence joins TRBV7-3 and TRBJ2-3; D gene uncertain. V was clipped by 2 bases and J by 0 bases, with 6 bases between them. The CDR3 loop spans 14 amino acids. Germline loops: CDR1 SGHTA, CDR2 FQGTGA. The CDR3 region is CASSLYASTDTQYF. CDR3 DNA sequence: TGTGCCAGCAGCTTATACGCTAGCACAGATACGCAGTATTTT.

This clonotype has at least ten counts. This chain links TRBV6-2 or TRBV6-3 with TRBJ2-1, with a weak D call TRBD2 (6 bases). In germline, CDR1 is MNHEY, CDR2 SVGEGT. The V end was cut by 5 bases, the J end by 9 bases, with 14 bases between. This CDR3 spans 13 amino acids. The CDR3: CASSLTGRIEQFF. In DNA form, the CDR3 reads TGTGCCAGCAGTCTGACGGGGAGGATTGAGCAGTTCTTC.

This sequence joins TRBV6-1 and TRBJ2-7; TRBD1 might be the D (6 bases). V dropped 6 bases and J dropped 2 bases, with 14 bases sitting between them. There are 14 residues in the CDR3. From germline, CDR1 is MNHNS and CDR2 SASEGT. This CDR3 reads CASRVQGIPYEQYF. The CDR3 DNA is TGTGCCAGCAGGGTGCAGGGGATCCCCTACGAGCAGTACTTC.

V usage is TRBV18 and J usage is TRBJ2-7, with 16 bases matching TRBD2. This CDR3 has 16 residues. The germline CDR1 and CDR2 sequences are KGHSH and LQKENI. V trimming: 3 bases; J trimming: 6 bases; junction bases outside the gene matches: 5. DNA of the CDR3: TGTGCCAGCTCACCTGGGACTAGCGGGAGGGTAGCCGAGCAGTACTTC. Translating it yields CASSPGTSGRVAEQYF.

The DNA for the CDR3 is TGTGCCAGCAGCTTGAGAACGGAGTTCGGGACAGGGGGGCTAGAGACCCAGTACTTC. Protein product: CASSLRTEFGTGGLETQYF. The genes are TRBV5-4 and TRBJ2-5, with 11 positions matching TRBD1. The V gene's germline CDR1 is SGHNT and CDR2 YYREEE (reference sequence). The CDR3 spans 19 residues. Unmatched junction bases numbered 15, after V lost 1 base and J lost 4 bases.

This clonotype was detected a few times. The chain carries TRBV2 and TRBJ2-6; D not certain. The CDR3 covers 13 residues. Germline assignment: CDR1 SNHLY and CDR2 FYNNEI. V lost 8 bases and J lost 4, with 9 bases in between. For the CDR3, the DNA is TGTGCCAGCTGGGGTTCCGGGGCCAACGTCCTGACTTTC. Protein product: CASWGSGANVLTF.

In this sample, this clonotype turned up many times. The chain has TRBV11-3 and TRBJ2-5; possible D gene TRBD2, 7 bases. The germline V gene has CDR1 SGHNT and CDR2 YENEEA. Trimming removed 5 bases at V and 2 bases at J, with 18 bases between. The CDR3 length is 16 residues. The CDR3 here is CASSLRGRQLQETQYF. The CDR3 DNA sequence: TGTGCCAGCAGCCTGCGGGGGCGACAATTACAAGAGACCCAGTACTTC.